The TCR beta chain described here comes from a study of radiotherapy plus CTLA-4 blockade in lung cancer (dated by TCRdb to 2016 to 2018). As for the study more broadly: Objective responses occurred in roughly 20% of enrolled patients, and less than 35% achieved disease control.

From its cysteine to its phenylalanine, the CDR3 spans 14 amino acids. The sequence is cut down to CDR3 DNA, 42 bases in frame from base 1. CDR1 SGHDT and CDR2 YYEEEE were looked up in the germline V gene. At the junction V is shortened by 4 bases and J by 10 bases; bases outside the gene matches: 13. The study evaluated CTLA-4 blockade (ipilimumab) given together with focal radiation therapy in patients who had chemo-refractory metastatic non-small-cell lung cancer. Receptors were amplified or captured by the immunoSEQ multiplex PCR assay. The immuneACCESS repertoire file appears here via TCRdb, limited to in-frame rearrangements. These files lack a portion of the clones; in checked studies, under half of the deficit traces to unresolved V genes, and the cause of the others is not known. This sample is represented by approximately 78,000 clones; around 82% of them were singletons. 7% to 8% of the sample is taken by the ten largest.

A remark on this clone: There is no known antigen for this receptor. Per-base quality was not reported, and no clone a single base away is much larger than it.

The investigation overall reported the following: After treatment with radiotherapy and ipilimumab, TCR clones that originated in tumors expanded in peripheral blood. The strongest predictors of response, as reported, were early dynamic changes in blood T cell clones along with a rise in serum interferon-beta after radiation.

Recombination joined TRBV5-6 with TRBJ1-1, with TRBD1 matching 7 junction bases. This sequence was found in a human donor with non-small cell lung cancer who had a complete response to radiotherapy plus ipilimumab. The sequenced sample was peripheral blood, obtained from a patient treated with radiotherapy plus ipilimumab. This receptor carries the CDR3 CASSPRQGRGGAFF. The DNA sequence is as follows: TGTGCCAGCAGCCCAAGACAGGGTAGAGGTGGAGCTTTCTTT.